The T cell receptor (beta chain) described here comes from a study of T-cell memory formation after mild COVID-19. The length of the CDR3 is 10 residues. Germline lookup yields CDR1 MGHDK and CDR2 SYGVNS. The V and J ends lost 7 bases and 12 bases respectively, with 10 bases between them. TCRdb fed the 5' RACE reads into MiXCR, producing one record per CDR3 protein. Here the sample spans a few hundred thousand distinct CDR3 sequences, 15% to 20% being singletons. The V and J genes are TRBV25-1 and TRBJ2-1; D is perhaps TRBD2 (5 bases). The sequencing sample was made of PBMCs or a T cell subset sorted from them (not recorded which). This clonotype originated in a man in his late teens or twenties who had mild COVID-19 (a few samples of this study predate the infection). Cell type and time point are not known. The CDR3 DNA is TGTGCCAGCACTAGGGAGTCGCAGTTCTTC. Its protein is CASTRESQFF. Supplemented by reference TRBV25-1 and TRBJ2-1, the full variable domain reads EADIYQTPRYLVIGTGKKITLECSQTMGHDKMYWYQQDPGMELHLIHYSYGVNSTEKGDLSSESTVSRIRTEHFPLTLESARPSHTSQYLCASTRESQFFGPGTRLTVL.